These 32 T cell receptor beta chains were all obtained from the same sample, sequenced in a study of OX40 agonist ivuxolimab in advanced cancers. Some clones are missing from TCRdb's copy, which holds only in-frame ones; the method was immunoSEQ multiplex PCR. The table has tens of thousands of clones, roughly 80% seen once; the top ten hold around 2.5%. The sample in question was CD4+ or CD8+ T cells sorted from blood, obtained in a trial of the OX40 agonist ivuxolimab. These receptors were collected from an adult with an advanced solid tumor such as melanoma, head and neck, liver or kidney cancer.

This chain links TRBV27 with TRBJ2-6, with D hard to call. The germline V and J ends were trimmed by 8 bases and 3 bases, with 14 bases remaining between them. The CDR3 has 15 residues. From germline, CDR1 is MNHEY and CDR2 SMNVEV (reference sequence). The CDR3 DNA sequence: TGTGCCAGCGGGCCCGATGTGGGTGGGGCCAACGTCCTGACTTTC. Its translation: CASGPDVGGANVLTF.

This sequence joins TRBV19 and TRBJ1-5, with no clear D. The CDR3 is 14 residues long. CDR1 is LNHDA, CDR2 SQIVND, per germline (reference sequence). V shed 3 bases and J shed 0 bases, with 6 bases lying between them. CDR3 coding DNA: TGTGCCAGTAGTATGACCAATAGCAATCAGCCCCAGCATTTT. This gives the protein CASSMTNSNQPQHF.

This sequence joins TRBV10-3 and TRBJ2-7, with D perhaps given as TRBD1 or TRBD2 (7 bases each). There are 14 residues in the CDR3. The germline gives CDR1 ENHRY, CDR2 SYGVKD. V was pared by 8 bases and J by 4 bases, with 18 bases between. The CDR3 is CAIGAGGGRYEQYF. In DNA, the CDR3 is TGTGCCATCGGGGCAGGGGGGGGTCGGTACGAGCAGTACTTC.

The genes are TRBV27 and TRBJ2-5; D might be TRBD2 (6 bases). The CDR3 is 14 amino acids. The V and J ends lost 4 bases and 5 bases respectively, with 14 bases between them. The germline V gene encodes CDR1 MNHEY and CDR2 SMNVEV (reference sequence). CDR3 bases: TGTGCCAGCAGTTCTACCGCGGGGCTTGAGACCCAGTACTTC. Its translation is CASSSTAGLETQYF.

The rearrangement links TRBV9 to TRBJ2-1; D not resolved. Germline values: CDR1 SGDLS, CDR2 YYNGEE. The V end lost 1 base, the J end lost 5 bases, and 22 bases lay between the germline ends. The CDR3 sequence is 18 residues long. The CDR3 sequence: CASSVPSKSDQADNEQFF. In DNA form, the CDR3 reads TGTGCCAGCAGCGTACCATCGAAATCGGACCAAGCCGACAATGAGCAGTTCTTC.

This chain uses TRBV9 with TRBJ2-4; D tentatively fits TRBD1 or TRBD2 (5 bases each). Trimming shortened V by 3 bases and J by 5 bases, and 9 bases separated the two germline ends. This CDR3 comprises 13 residues. Per germline, CDR1 SGDLS and CDR2 YYNGEE. The DNA for the CDR3 is TGTGCCAGCAGCGCAAGGGACCAAAACATTCAGTACTTC. Protein product: CASSARDQNIQYF.

V and J are TRBV7-2 and TRBJ2-6, with D uncertain. CDR1 is SGHTA, CDR2 FQGNSA, per germline. The CDR3 runs 16 residues. V shed 0 bases and J shed 4 bases, with 10 bases lying between them. Here the CDR3 reads CASSLAGRPGANVLTF. As DNA, the CDR3 is TGTGCCAGCAGCTTAGCGGGCAGGCCCGGGGCCAACGTCCTGACTTTC.

V and J are TRBV28 and TRBJ2-1; TRBD1 is a possible D gene (6 bases). Germline values: CDR1 MDHEN, CDR2 SYDVKM. The CDR3 contains 12 residues. Trimming pared 5 bases from V and 10 bases from J, leaving 12 bases between. This chain's CDR3 is CASSQQGVEQFF. Here the CDR3 DNA reads TGTGCCAGCAGTCAACAGGGTGTCGAGCAGTTCTTC.

The chain carries TRBV7-2 and TRBJ2-3; TRBD1 matches at 10 bases. With V trimmed by 5 bases and J by 1 base, 9 bases remained unmatched. CDR1 and CDR2 from the germline V gene are SGHTA and FQGNSA. The CDR3 has 17 residues. The CDR3 here is CASSPAFGQGGTDTQYF. The DNA of the CDR3 is TGTGCCAGCAGCCCCGCATTCGGACAGGGGGGCACAGATACGCAGTATTTT. Using reference TRBV7-2 and TRBJ2-3 for the parts outside the CDR3, the full variable domain is GAGVSQSPSNKVTEKGKDVELRCDPISGHTALYWYRQSLGQGLEFLIYFQGNSAPDKSGLPSDRFSAERTGGSVSTLTIQRTQQEDSAVYLCASSPAFGQGGTDTQYFGPGTRLTVL.

This clone occurred a few times. This chain connects TRBV19 to TRBJ1-5; the match to TRBD1 covers 10 bases. The germline V gene has CDR1 LNHDA and CDR2 SQIVND (reference sequence). There are 15 residues in the CDR3. Losses at the gene ends were 3 bases for V and 3 bases for J; bases not matched to a gene: 2. CDR3: CASSIDRGPNQPQHF. The CDR3 DNA is TGTGCCAGTAGTATCGACAGGGGGCCCAATCAGCCCCAGCATTTT.

This clone was seen more than once but under ten times. CDR3 in amino acids: CASSLLGTYEQYF. The DNA of the CDR3 is TGTGCCAGCAGCTTGTTAGGGACCTACGAGCAGTACTTC. The rearrangement links TRBV5-4 to TRBJ2-7; D is unresolved. The CDR3 has 13 residues. Germline loops: CDR1 SGHNT, CDR2 YYREEE (reference sequence). With 1 base removed from V and 2 bases from J, the gap between germline ends came to 7 bases. Variable domain in full (rest from reference TRBV5-4 and TRBJ2-7): ETGVTQSPTHLIKTRGQQVTLRCSSQSGHNTVSWYQQALGQGPQFIFQYYREEENGRGNFPPRFSGLQFPNYSSELNVNALELDDSALYLCASSLLGTYEQYFGPGTRLTVT.

The chain combines TRBV18 with TRBJ1-2; the D gene is possibly TRBD1 (5 bases). Germline CDR1 is KGHSH and CDR2 is LQKENI. V was clipped by 6 bases and J by 5 bases, with 19 bases between them. The CDR3 extends over 15 amino acids. This CDR3 reads CASSYSREQVYGYTF. In DNA form, the CDR3 reads TGTGCCAGCTCTTACTCCCGGGAACAGGTTTATGGCTACACCTTC.

The V and J genes are TRBV19 and TRBJ2-3; 11 bases are a match to TRBD1. This CDR3 spans 13 amino acids. With 10 bases clipped from V and 6 bases from J, the junction kept 6 bases outside the gene matches. Germline V gives CDR1 LNHDA, CDR2 SQIVND (reference sequence). The DNA of the CDR3 is TGTGCCACCATGGGACAGGGGGTGGATACGCAGTATTTT. This codes for CATMGQGVDTQYF. Based on the CDR3 plus reference TRBV19 and TRBJ2-3, the full variable domain is DGGITQSPKYLFRKEGQNVTLSCEQNLNHDAMYWYRQDPGQGLRLIYYSQIVNDFQKGDIAEGYSVSREKKESFPLTVTSAQKNPTAFYLCATMGQGVDTQYFGPGTRLTVL.

The chain carries TRBV5-8 and TRBJ1-6; D may be TRBD1 (6 bases). The V gene's germline CDR1 is SGHTS and CDR2 YDEGEE. The CDR3 is 16 residues long. V dropped 4 bases and J dropped 1 base, with 12 bases sitting between them. The CDR3 region is CASSPTGFSYNSPLHF. DNA of the CDR3: TGTGCCAGCAGCCCAACAGGGTTTTCCTATAATTCACCCCTCCACTTT.

The chain couples TRBV7-2 to TRBJ2-5; D ambiguous. Between the trimmed V and J ends, which lost 5 bases and 2 bases, there was a span of 9 bases. The CDR3 extends over 13 amino acids. Looked up from germline, CDR1 is SGHTA and CDR2 is FQGNSA. The CDR3 region is CASSPSYQETQYF. The CDR3 coding sequence is TGTGCCAGCAGCCCGTCTTATCAAGAGACCCAGTACTTC.

Comment on this clone: Different DNA sequences within this sample yield the same CDR3. The chain joins TRBV29-1 to TRBJ1-1, with D unresolved. CDR3 length: 12 residues. Germline V lookup: CDR1 SQVTM, CDR2 ANQGSEA. V shed 4 bases and J shed 6 bases, with 12 bases lying between them. CDR3 amino acids: CSVGEGGPEAFF. The CDR3 DNA follows: TGCAGCGTTGGCGAGGGTGGACCTGAAGCTTTCTTT.

The chain couples TRBV5-4 to TRBJ2-3; 9 nucleotides agree with TRBD2. Germline CDR1 reads SGHNT; CDR2 reads YYREEE (reference sequence). The CDR3 consists of 16 residues. V shed 1 base, J shed 2 bases, and the junction held 5 bases outside the gene matches. Here the CDR3 DNA reads TGTGCCAGCAGCTTGCGGCTAGCGGGGACCACAGATACGCAGTATTTT. Amino acid sequence: CASSLRLAGTTDTQYF.

This rearrangement joins TRBV19 to TRBJ2-1; 12 bases are a match to TRBD2. The junction had 5 bases not matched to a gene; V was cut back by 4 bases and J by 7 bases. The CDR3 runs 15 residues. From germline, CDR1 is LNHDA and CDR2 SQIVND (reference sequence). For the CDR3, the DNA is TGTGCCAGTAGTACCCTAGCGGGAGGGCGAAATGAGCAGTTCTTC. Translating it yields CASSTLAGGRNEQFF.

This clone has a single count. This chain uses TRBV6-1 with TRBJ1-4; D is uncertain. The CDR3 extends over 16 amino acids. Trimming stripped 4 bases from V and 3 bases from J, with 15 bases between. CDR1 MNHNS and CDR2 SASEGT come from the germline V gene. The CDR3 nucleotides read TGTGCCAGCAGTGGCCGTCAGACAAGGGCTAATGAAAAACTGTTTTTT. Its protein product is CASSGRQTRANEKLFF.

The chain has TRBV11-2 and TRBJ2-4; D is unclear. Germline V gene sequence: CDR1 SGHAT, CDR2 FQNNGV. CDR3 size: 13 residues. V gave up 4 bases and J gave up 2 bases, with 6 bases separating them. CDR3 DNA sequence: TGTGCCAGCAGCTGGCCCACCAAAAACATTCAGTACTTC. It translates to CASSWPTKNIQYF.

The V call is TRBV11-2, the J call TRBJ2-2; D possibly corresponds to TRBD1 (5 bases). Trimming shortened V by 8 bases and J by 5 bases, and 15 bases separated the two germline ends. The CDR3 loop spans 14 amino acids. Germline-derived CDR1 and CDR2 are SGHAT and FQNNGV. The DNA for the CDR3 is TGTGCCAGCTCCTCCCAAGGGGTTACCGGGGAGCTGTTTTTT. Amino acids: CASSSQGVTGELFF. The variable domain in full, with the rest retrieved from reference TRBV11-2 and TRBJ2-2, is EAGVAQSPRYKIIEKRQSVAFWCNPISGHATLYWYQQILGQGPKLLIQFQNNGVVDDSQLPKDRFSAERLKGVDSTLKIQPAKLEDSAVYLCASSSQGVTGELFFGEGSRLTVL.

There are a few counts of this clone. The chain has TRBV5-4 and TRBJ2-2; 9 bases are shared with TRBD2. CDR1 and CDR2 (germline): SGHNT, YYREEE (reference sequence). This CDR3 has 17 residues. V was pared by 3 bases and J by 4 bases, with 10 bases of the junction left unmatched. CDR3 in amino acids: CASSSLAGGAFTGELFF. CDR3 coding DNA: TGTGCCAGCAGCTCTCTGGCGGGGGGGGCCTTCACCGGGGAGCTGTTTTTT.

This clone was seen once. The chain couples TRBV4-2 to TRBJ1-2; TRBD1 might be the D (5 bases). Trimming took off 0 bases at V and 7 bases at J, with 15 bases between the two ends. Germline V lookup: CDR1 LGHNA, CDR2 YNFKEQ. The CDR3 length is 15 residues. Written as DNA, the CDR3 is TGTGCCAGCAGCCAAGATGTTAGCAGGGCCCTTGGCTACACCTTC. Translated: CASSQDVSRALGYTF.

J is TRBJ2-7 and V is TRBV19, with D perhaps TRBD1 (5 bases). This CDR3 spans 14 amino acids. Germline CDR1 reads LNHDA; CDR2 reads SQIVND (reference sequence). Between the trimmed V and J ends, which lost 5 bases and 4 bases, there was a span of 15 bases. In nucleotides, the CDR3 is TGTGCCAGTAGTGATTATGGGGCAGGGTACGAGCAGTACTTC. Its translation: CASSDYGAGYEQYF.

This sequence joins TRBV7-2 and TRBJ2-5, with 9 positions matching TRBD1. With 4 bases clipped from V and 6 bases from J, the junction kept 12 bases outside the gene matches. The CDR3 extends over 16 amino acids. Looked up from germline, CDR1 is SGHTA and CDR2 is FQGNSA. Here the CDR3 DNA reads TGTGCCAGCAGCTATACCCCGGGACAGGGTCGACAGACCCAGTACTTC. This gives the protein CASSYTPGQGRQTQYF. The entire variable domain, with the rest obtained from reference TRBV7-2 and TRBJ2-5, is as follows: GAGVSQSPSNKVTEKGKDVELRCDPISGHTALYWYRQSLGQGLEFLIYFQGNSAPDKSGLPSDRFSAERTGGSVSTLTIQRTQQEDSAVYLCASSYTPGQGRQTQYFGPGTRLLVL.

J is TRBJ2-1 and V is TRBV6-5; TRBD2 is a possible D gene (6 bases). The V end was cut by 6 bases, the J end by 4 bases, with 13 bases between. This CDR3 spans 14 amino acids. Germline-derived CDR1 and CDR2 are MNHEY and SVGAGI. CDR3 sequence (DNA): TGTGCCAGCAGGAGGGACTTATCATACAATGAGCAGTTCTTC. Protein sequence: CASRRDLSYNEQFF.

The chain links TRBV6-6 to TRBJ2-2, with 7 bases aligning to TRBD2. Germline CDR1 reads MNHNY; CDR2 reads SVGAGI (reference sequence). The CDR3 consists of 14 residues. With V trimmed by 4 bases and J by 10 bases, 9 bases remained unmatched. CDR3 sequence (DNA): TGTGCCAGCAGTTCTACTAGCGTCATGGCGGAGCTGTTTTTT. It codes for CASSSTSVMAELFF.

Here the CDR3 DNA reads TGTGCCAGCAGCCCTGGACCTCCCGGGGGCTATGGCTACACCTTC. This gives the protein CASSPGPPGGYGYTF. This sequence joins TRBV5-5 and TRBJ1-2; perhaps TRBD1 as D (5 bases). The CDR3 extends over 15 amino acids. CDR1 is SGHKS, CDR2 YYEKEE, per germline (reference sequence). Between the trimmed V and J ends, which lost 4 bases and 4 bases, there was a span of 17 bases.

The J gene is TRBJ1-1, the V gene TRBV9, with D unclear. This CDR3 has 14 residues. V shed 4 bases and J shed 5 bases, with 15 bases lying between them. Germline CDR1 is SGDLS and CDR2 is YYNGEE. In nucleotides, the CDR3 is TGTGCCAGCAGCTTCGACGGCGCATGGACTGAAGCTTTCTTT. Protein: CASSFDGAWTEAFF.

This sequence joins TRBV6-6 and TRBJ1-1; 7 bases are shared with TRBD1. V shed 6 bases, J shed 1 base, and the junction held 5 bases outside the gene matches. CDR3 length: 14 amino acids. Germline loops: CDR1 MNHNY, CDR2 SVGAGI (reference sequence). This CDR3 reads CASRPGGWNTEAFF. CDR3 coding DNA: TGTGCCAGCAGACCAGGGGGTTGGAACACTGAAGCTTTCTTT.

This rearrangement joins TRBV9 to TRBJ1-3; no firm D call. The CDR3 length is 14 residues. The V gene's germline CDR1 is SGDLS and CDR2 YYNGEE. V lost 0 bases to trimming and J lost 0 bases, with 4 bases between them. The CDR3 nucleotides are TGTGCCAGCAGCGTAGAAGGCTCTGGAAACACCATATATTTT. Translating gives CASSVEGSGNTIYF.

This clone was counted between two and nine times. The chain is built from TRBV20-1 and TRBJ2-1; D is undetermined. Germline-derived CDR1 and CDR2 are DFQATT and SNEGSKA (reference sequence). The length of the CDR3 is 11 residues. V lost 4 bases and J 13 bases, leaving 14 bases between the germline ends. The CDR3 DNA reads as TGCAGTGCTATCAGACTTTCCGAACAGTTCTTC. This gives the protein CSAIRLSEQFF.